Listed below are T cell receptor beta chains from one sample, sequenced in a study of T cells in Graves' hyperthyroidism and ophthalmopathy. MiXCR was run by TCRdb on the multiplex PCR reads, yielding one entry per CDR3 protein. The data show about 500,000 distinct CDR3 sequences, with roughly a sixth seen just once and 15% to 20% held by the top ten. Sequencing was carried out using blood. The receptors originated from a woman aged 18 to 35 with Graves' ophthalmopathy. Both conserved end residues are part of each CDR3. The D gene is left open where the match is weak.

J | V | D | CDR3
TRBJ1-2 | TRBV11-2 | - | CASSSSGKNYGYTF
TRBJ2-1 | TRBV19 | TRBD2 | CASSIGLAGGTLYNEQFF
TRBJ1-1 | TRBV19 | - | CASSIAAAEAFF
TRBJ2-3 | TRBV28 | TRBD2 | CASRAAAGESDTQYF
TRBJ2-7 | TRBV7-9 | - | CASSLGGGERSYEQYF
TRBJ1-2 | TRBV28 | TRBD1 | CASSSGGTGYGYTF
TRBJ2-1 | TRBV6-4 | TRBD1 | CASSRDREGDEQFF
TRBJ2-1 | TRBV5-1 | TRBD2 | CASSGVGLAGVHEQFF
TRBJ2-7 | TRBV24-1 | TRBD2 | CATREGLADYEQYF
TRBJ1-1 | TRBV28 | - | CASSRTGGNTEAFF
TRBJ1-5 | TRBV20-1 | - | CSVPLGPGLNQPQHF
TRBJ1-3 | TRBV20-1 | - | CSARNTGQGNTIYF
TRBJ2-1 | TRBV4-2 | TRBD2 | CASSQDYSGKGNEQFF
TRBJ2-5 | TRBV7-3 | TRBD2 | CASSPLGGELAGGQETQYF
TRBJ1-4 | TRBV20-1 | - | CSARAEGGKLFF
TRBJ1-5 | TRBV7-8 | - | CASSLALNPQPQHF
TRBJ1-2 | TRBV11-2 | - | CASSLVGQGPYGYTF
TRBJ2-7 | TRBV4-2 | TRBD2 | CASSQDYGRTSGRFYEQYF
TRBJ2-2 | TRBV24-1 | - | CATSDSVDRVNTGELFF
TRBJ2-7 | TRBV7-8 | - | CASSWALGGYEQYF
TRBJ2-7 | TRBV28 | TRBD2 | CASSPLPGLAGVYEQYF
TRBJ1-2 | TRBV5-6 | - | CASSLGIGYNYGYTF
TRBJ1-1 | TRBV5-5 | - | CASSLAPLSTEAFF
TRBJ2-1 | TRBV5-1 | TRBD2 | CASSQARTSGRGFF
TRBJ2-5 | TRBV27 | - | CASSLHGAQETQYF
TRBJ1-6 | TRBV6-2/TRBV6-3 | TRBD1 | CASSYSSGQGGSPLHF
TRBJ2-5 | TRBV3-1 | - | CASSPDLRGPQAAQYF
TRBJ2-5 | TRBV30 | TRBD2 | CAWSVTSGRFEETQYF
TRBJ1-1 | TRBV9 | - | CASSVANAGMNTKAFF
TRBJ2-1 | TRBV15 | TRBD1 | CATRYGQGAGDNYNEQFF
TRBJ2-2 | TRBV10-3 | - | CAISELGKKQGLNIGELFF
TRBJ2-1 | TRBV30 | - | CAWSPLRGSNEQFF
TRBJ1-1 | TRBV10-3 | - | CAISARGTEAFF
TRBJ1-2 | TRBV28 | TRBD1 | CASYPGTGAYGYTF
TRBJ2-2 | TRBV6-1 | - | CASSEGGIDTGELFF
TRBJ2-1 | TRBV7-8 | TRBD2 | CASRIAGGPYNEQFF
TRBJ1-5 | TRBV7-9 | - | CASSLNGQGNQPQHF
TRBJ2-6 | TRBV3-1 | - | CASTLRRPGANVLTF
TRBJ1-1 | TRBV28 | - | CASTRGGSTTEAFF
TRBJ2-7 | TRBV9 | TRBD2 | CASSVGPAGGREQYF
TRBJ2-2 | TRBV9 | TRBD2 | CASSAGGGAPTNTGELFF
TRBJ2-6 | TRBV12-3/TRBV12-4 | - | CASSEKGSGANVLTF
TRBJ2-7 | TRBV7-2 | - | CASSLLRSSSYEQYF
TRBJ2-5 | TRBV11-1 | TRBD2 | CASSEFRRSGRSETQYF
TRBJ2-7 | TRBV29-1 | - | CSVDVEYEQYF
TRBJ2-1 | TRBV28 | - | CASSRLREQFF
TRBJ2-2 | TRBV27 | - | CASSLLEDTGELFF
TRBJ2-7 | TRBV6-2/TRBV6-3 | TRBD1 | CASSYSTTGAEQYF